This TCR beta chain was recorded in a study of blood T cells in healthy people across ages. Broader study findings: Age advanced and TCR beta diversity per million T cells fell, roughly linearly.

Remarks on this clonotype: Its target is unknown. The junction differs from germline at one of its ends, possibly a read error.

This CDR3 spans 14 amino acids. In germline, CDR1 is MNHEY, CDR2 SVGAGI. A second PCR, run for about 7 to 11 cycles, used a sample-barcoded 5' primer plus a J-beta primer mix. The template-switch adaptor, which had 12 random nucleotides, put a tag on each cDNA molecule. Each CDR3 protein gets one entry after TCRdb re-called the 5' RACE reads with MiXCR. The table lists 1.2 million to 1.5 million distinct CDR3 sequences, roughly 40% of them singletons. The sequenced material came from blood. V is TRBV6-5 and J is TRBJ2-7; TRBD1 matches at 10 bases. The TCR comes from a woman aged 18-29 years in good health. In DNA, the CDR3 is TGTGCCAGCAGTCACTCTGGGACAGGGGTTGAGCAGTACTTC. Its protein is CASSHSGTGVEQYF.